These 4 T cell receptor beta chains were all obtained from the same sample, sequenced in a study of shared clonotypes between healthy human individuals. Sequencing was performed with immunoSEQ multiplex PCR; in TCRdb, only in-frame clones are kept and a portion is missing. Among around 1,100,000 clones, roughly 77% were seen once, and the ten largest hold 0.7% to 0.95%. Source material: memory CD4+ T cells from PBMCs. The subset: CD45RA-negative fraction. These receptor sequences come from a man aged 18-30 years in good health. Some clones in this sample may be carry-over from other donors' samples.

The rearrangement joins TRBV11-2 to TRBJ2-1; either TRBD1 or TRBD2 may fit D (5 bases each). Germline assignment: CDR1 SGHAT and CDR2 FQNNGV. The CDR3 extends over 15 amino acids. V was shortened by 2 bases and J by 0 bases, with 8 bases between the two germline ends. CDR3 in DNA: TGTGCCAGCAGCTTAAATGGGGGCTCCTACAATGAGCAGTTCTTC. Protein: CASSLNGGSYNEQFF.

The chain employs TRBV7-8 and TRBJ2-2, with 9 bases matching TRBD1. Per the germline V gene, CDR1 is SGHVS and CDR2 is FQNEAQ. CDR3 length: 15 residues. Unmatched junction bases numbered 10, after V lost 9 bases and J lost 5 bases. The CDR3 DNA sequence: TGTGCCAGTAGCATACGACAGGGGGGAACCGGGGAGCTGTTTTTT. It codes for CASSIRQGGTGELFF.

This clone was seen only once. The CDR3 sequence is CASSPRLSPFYEQYF. CDR3 in DNA: TGTGCCAGCAGCCCCCGACTCTCTCCCTTCTACGAGCAGTACTTC. V gene TRBV11-2 combines with J gene TRBJ2-7, with D unclear. V was clipped by 5 bases and J by 3 bases, with 17 bases between them. The CDR3 totals 15 residues. In germline, CDR1 is SGHAT, CDR2 FQNNGV. The complete variable domain, with remaining parts taken from reference TRBV11-2 and TRBJ2-7, reads EAGVAQSPRYKIIEKRQSVAFWCNPISGHATLYWYQQILGQGPKLLIQFQNNGVVDDSQLPKDRFSAERLKGVDSTLKIQPAKLEDSAVYLCASSPRLSPFYEQYFGPGTRLTVT.

This sequence joins TRBV5-4 and TRBJ2-7; D tentatively fits TRBD1 or TRBD2 (6 bases each). The CDR3 has 12 amino acids. From germline, CDR1 is SGHNT and CDR2 YYREEE (reference sequence). V gave up 4 bases and J gave up 7 bases, with 12 bases separating them. Here the CDR3 reads CASSTQGREQYF. The CDR3 DNA reads as TGTGCCAGCAGCACGCAGGGGAGGGAGCAGTACTTC.